This T cell receptor (beta chain) emerged from a study of T-cell reconstitution after alpha-beta-depleted transplantation in children. This sample's TCRbeta library carried unique molecular identifier barcodes. TCRdb redid the calling of the PCR reads with MiXCR, one entry per CDR3 protein. Of around 450,000 distinct CDR3 sequences in the sample, roughly 15% are singletons; the top ten hold less than 30%. The V segment lost 3 bases and the J segment 4 bases; nucleotides outside the gene matches: 4. The CDR3 sequence is 13 residues long. Germline V lookup: CDR1 DFQATT, CDR2 SNEGSKA (reference sequence).

The V and J genes are TRBV20-1 and TRBJ2-5; TRBD1 matches at 8 bases. The clonotype was recovered from a boy under three years old who had a stem cell transplant for Wiskott-Aldrich syndrome, so the T cells may come from the graft donor. The sample consisted of PBMCs, mostly from graft donor cells, taken 360 days after TCRalphabeta/CD19-depleted stem cell transplant. Here the CDR3 DNA reads TGCAGTGCTAGCAGGGGGCGTAGAGAGACCCAGTACTTC. Its translation: CSASRGRRETQYF.